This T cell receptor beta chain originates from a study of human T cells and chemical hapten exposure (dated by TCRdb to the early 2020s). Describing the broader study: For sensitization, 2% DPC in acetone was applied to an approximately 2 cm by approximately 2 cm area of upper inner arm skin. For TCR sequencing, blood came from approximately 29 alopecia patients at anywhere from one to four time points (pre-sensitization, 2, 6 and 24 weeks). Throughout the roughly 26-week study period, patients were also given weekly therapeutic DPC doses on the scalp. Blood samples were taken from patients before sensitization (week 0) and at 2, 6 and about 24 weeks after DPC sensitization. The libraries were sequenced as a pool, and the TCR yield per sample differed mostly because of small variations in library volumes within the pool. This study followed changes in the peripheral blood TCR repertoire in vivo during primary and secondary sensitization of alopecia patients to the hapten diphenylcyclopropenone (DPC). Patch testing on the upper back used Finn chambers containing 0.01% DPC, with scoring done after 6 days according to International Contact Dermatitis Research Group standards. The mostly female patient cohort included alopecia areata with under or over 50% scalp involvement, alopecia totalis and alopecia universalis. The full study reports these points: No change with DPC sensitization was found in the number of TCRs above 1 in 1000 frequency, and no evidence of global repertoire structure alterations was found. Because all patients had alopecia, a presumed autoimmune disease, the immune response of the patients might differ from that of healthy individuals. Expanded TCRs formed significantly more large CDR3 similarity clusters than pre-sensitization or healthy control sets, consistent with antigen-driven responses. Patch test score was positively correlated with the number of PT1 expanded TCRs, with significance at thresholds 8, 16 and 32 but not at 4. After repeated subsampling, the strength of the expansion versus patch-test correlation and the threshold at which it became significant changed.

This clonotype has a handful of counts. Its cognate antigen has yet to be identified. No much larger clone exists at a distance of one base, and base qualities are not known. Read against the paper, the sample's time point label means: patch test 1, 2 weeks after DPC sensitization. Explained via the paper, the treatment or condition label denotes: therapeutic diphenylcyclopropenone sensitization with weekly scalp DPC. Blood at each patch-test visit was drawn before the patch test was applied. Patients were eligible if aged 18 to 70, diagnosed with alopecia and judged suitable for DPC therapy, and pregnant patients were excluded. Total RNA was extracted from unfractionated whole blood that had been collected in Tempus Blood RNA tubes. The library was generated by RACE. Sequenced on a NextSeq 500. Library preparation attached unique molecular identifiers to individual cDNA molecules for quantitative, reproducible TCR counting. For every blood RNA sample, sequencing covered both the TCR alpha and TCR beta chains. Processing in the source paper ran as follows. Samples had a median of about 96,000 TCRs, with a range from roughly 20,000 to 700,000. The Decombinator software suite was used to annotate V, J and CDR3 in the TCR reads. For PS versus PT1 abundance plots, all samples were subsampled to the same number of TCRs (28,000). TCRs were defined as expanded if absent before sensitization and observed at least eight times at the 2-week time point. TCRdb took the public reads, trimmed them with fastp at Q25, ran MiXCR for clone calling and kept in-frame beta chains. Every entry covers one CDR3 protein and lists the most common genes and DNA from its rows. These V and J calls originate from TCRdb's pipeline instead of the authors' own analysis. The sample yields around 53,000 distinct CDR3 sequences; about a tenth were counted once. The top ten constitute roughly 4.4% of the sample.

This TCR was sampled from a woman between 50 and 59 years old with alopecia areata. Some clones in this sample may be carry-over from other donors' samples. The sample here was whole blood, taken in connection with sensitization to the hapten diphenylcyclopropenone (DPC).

The DNA sequence reads TGTGCCAGTAGTAGGGCCGATGACACTGAAGCTTTCTTT. The resulting protein is CASSRADDTEAFF. The sequence is built from TRBV19 and TRBJ1-1; the D gene cannot be resolved reliably. According to the germline V gene (reference sequence), CDR1 reads LNHDA and CDR2 reads SQIVND. The CDR3 goes from the cysteine to the phenylalanine over 13 residues. Only the CDR3 DNA is retained, 39 bases long and in frame from the first base. The V and J ends are trimmed by 4 bases and 3 bases, leaving 9 bases between them.